This T cell receptor (beta chain) was sequenced in a study of early T cells in non-severe SARS-CoV-2 infection. At the level of the study: Sequencing targeted bulk RNA from unsorted whole blood, leaving chains unpaired.

The study's findings and limits: The study's VDJdb matching favored anti-spike CD8 responses and missed private and CD4 specificities.

For this clonotype: Its matching antigen is unknown.

Germline V gene data show CDR1 as SGHAT and CDR2 as FQDESV (reference sequence). Trimming left V 5 bases short and J 1 base short, with 8 bases between. This CDR3 has 14 residues. Unique molecular identifiers (one per individual cDNA molecule) were attached. MiXCR, applied by TCRdb to the 5' RACE reads, yields one record per CDR3 protein. Here the sample spans tens of thousands of distinct CDR3 sequences, roughly 7.1% being singletons. V usage is TRBV11-1 and J usage is TRBJ2-2; the D is unclear. This TCR came from an adult who was a healthcare worker with PCR-confirmed SARS-CoV-2 infection or an uninfected control (not recorded which). Sequencing input: whole blood. The CDR3 here is CASSPILNTGELFF. For the CDR3, the DNA is TGTGCCAGCAGCCCCATATTGAACACCGGGGAGCTGTTTTTT.